What follows is one T cell receptor beta chain and its context. Antigen unknown. The sample belongs to a study of blood T cells in healthy people across ages. Study-level points and caveats: Roughly linear age-related decline in beta diversity appeared, significant by age about 40. Versus aged donors, long-lived donors had higher diversity and more naive CD4+ cells.

Primers used in a second PCR of roughly 6 to 12 cycles were a sample-barcoded 5' primer and a J-beta primer mix. Each cDNA molecule, via a template-switch adaptor with 12 random nucleotides, was tagged. TCRdb ran MiXCR on the 5' RACE reads and lists one entry per CDR3 protein. The data show 1.5 million to 2 million distinct CDR3 sequences, approximately 39% seen once. The CDR3 runs to 13 residues. Trimming left V 3 bases short and J 7 bases short, with 10 bases between. From germline, CDR1 is MNHEY and CDR2 SMNVEV (reference sequence). The TCR was taken from a human donor in good health. The specimen was blood. J is TRBJ1-5 and V is TRBV27; unclear D gene. CDR3 bases: TGTGCCAGCAGTTTTGGGGTTCGACAGCCCCAGCATTTT. Its protein is CASSFGVRQPQHF.